A single sample gave rise to the 15 T cell receptor beta chains below, sequenced in a study of regulatory T cells in long-lasting Graves disease (dated by TCRdb to the early 2020s). In light of the paper, this sample's time point label describes: newly diagnosed GD, antithyroid drugs for less than 3 months. For both TCR sequencing and RNA sequencing, RNA was extracted from PBMCs in TRIzol. Receptors were amplified or captured by multiplex PCR. The sequencing machine was an Illumina HiSeq 4000. TCR beta libraries were built with iRepertoire HTBI primers and Arm-PCR amplification of CDR3 regions. The raw public data were reprocessed by TCRdb itself: fastp quality trimming at Q25, MiXCR clonotype calling, in-frame beta chains only. Identical CDR3 proteins give one entry, which carries the most common genes and DNA. The sample table holds 540,000 or so distinct CDR3 sequences, of which less than 15% were seen once. The ten largest clonotypes hold about 9.1% of the sample.

These data also formed part of another study, on T cells in Graves' hyperthyroidism and ophthalmopathy.

The material sequenced was peripheral blood mononuclear cells (PBMCs), taken at new diagnosis, from a patient treated with antithyroid drugs. The receptors shown here come from a man aged 25 to 45 with Graves disease. Donor details come from another sample of the same person, matched by shared clones.

The V and J genes are TRBV18 and TRBJ2-1; TRBD2 might be the D (6 bases). With 5 bases removed from V and 0 bases from J, the gap between germline ends came to 14 bases. CDR1 is KGHSH and CDR2 is LQKENI in the germline V gene. CDR3 length: 16 residues. The chain's CDR3 is CASSLREMSSYNEQFF. The CDR3 region has the DNA TGTGCCAGCTCATTGCGGGAAATGAGCTCCTACAATGAGCAGTTCTTC.

This clonotype was detected ten times or more. Written as DNA, the CDR3 is TGTGCCACCGGAGGGCCCGGGACAGGGGGCTCTGGAAACACCATATATTTT. Translation: CATGGPGTGGSGNTIYF. This chain connects TRBV24-1 to TRBJ1-3; 11 bases align to TRBD1. V lost 9 bases to trimming and J lost 0 bases; unmatched junction nucleotides: 9. Germline V gives CDR1 KGHDR, CDR2 SFDVKD. The CDR3 consists of 17 residues.

The chain combines TRBV5-6 with TRBJ1-5, with 7 nucleotides matching TRBD1. Trimming cost V 3 bases and J 6 bases; bases outside gene matches: 6. This CDR3 contains 14 residues. Germline CDR1 is SGHDT and CDR2 is YYEEEE. CDR3 in DNA: TGTGCCAGCAGCTCGACAGGGATCGCTCAGCCCCAGCATTTT. Translation gives CASSSTGIAQPQHF.

This clonotype was counted a few times. This chain uses TRBV20-1 with TRBJ2-2, with TRBD2 identical over 7 bases. In germline, CDR1 is DFQATT, CDR2 SNEGSKA (reference sequence). The CDR3 runs to 17 residues. The J segment lost 4 bases and the V segment lost 6 bases, leaving 17 bases of the junction unmatched. CDR3 bases: TGCAGTGCCTCCCACCCCCCTAGCGGAAGTGTCACCGGGGAGCTGTTTTTT. Its translation: CSASHPPSGSVTGELFF.

This clonotype occurred many times. This chain joins TRBV5-5 and TRBJ2-1; TRBD2 is a possible D gene (7 bases). The CDR3 loop spans 14 amino acids. V was pared by 0 bases and J by 10 bases, with 14 bases between. Germline CDR1 and CDR2: SGHKS and YYEKEE (reference sequence). The CDR3 nucleotides are TGTGCCAGCAGCTTGGTTGGGGGGGCGGACGAGCAGTTCTTC. Protein sequence: CASSLVGGADEQFF.

The CDR3 DNA follows: TGCGCCAGCAGCCAAGGTCAGACGGGGGTCTATGGCTACACCTTC. Encoded protein: CASSQGQTGVYGYTF. The rearrangement joins TRBV4-1 to TRBJ1-2, with D possibly TRBD1 on 5 matching bases. The CDR3 is made up of 15 amino acids. Germline V gene lookup returns CDR1 MGHRA and CDR2 YSYEKL. V was pared by 1 base and J by 4 bases, with 13 bases between.

The chain links TRBV28 to TRBJ1-6, with D unclear. V lost 5 bases, J lost 0 bases, and 8 bases lay in between. The CDR3 length is 15 residues. Looked up from germline, CDR1 is MDHEN and CDR2 is SYDVKM. The CDR3 protein is CASSTLNSYNSPLHF. In DNA form, the CDR3 reads TGTGCCAGCAGTACTTTAAACTCCTATAATTCACCCCTCCACTTT.

The table lists this clonotype with many counts. The junction does not match germline at one end; this may be a read error. The chain has TRBV12-3 or TRBV12-4 and TRBJ2-1, with D tentatively TRBD2 (6 bases). The CDR3 covers 13 residues. The CDR3 spells CASRLAEYNEQFF. The CDR3 DNA is TGTGCCAGCAGATTAGCGGAGTACAATGAGCAGTTCTTC.

This clonotype has ten or more counts. The chain joins TRBV6-1 to TRBJ2-1, with 7 bases that match TRBD2. Germline lookup yields CDR1 MNHNS and CDR2 SASEGT. Trimming cost V 4 bases and J 6 bases; bases outside gene matches: 6. This CDR3 has 14 residues. The CDR3 nucleotides read TGTGCCAGCAGTGCACCCGGGAGGTCCAATGAGCAGTTCTTC. Translating it yields CASSAPGRSNEQFF.

The V call is TRBV14, the J call TRBJ1-1; D might be TRBD1 (6 bases). V was clipped by 4 bases and J by 11 bases, with 14 bases between them. Germline CDR1 reads SGHDN; CDR2 reads FVKESK. The CDR3 contains 12 residues. The CDR3 region is CASSLQGPWAFF. Written as DNA, the CDR3 is TGTGCCAGCAGCCTACAGGGTCCTTGGGCTTTCTTT.

V gene TRBV6-2 or TRBV6-3 combines with J gene TRBJ2-2, with TRBD2 matching over 14 bases. CDR1 and CDR2 from the germline V gene are MNHEY and SVGEGT. Germline trimming cut 4 bases from V and 7 bases from J; bases unmatched to any gene: 8. This CDR3 comprises 17 residues. The chain's CDR3 is CASSFGGTSGSIGELFF. CDR3 in DNA: TGTGCCAGCAGTTTCGGCGGGACTAGCGGGAGTATCGGGGAGCTGTTTTTT.

There are many counts of this clonotype. The V gene is TRBV7-2, the J gene TRBJ2-1, with D perhaps TRBD1 (6 bases). CDR3 length: 15 amino acids. V lost 6 bases to trimming and J lost 0 bases, with 12 bases between them. Germline CDR1 reads SGHTA; CDR2 reads FQGNSA. The CDR3 spells CASRFTGSSYNEQFF. The DNA for the CDR3 is TGTGCCAGCAGGTTCACAGGGAGCTCCTACAATGAGCAGTTCTTC.

The chain is built from TRBV5-1 and TRBJ2-2; 8 bases match TRBD2. This CDR3 is built from 14 residues. Germline V gives CDR1 SGHRS, CDR2 YFSETQ. This chain's CDR3 is CASTAGGVSGELFF. Here the CDR3 DNA reads TGCGCGTCGACCGCGGGAGGAGTTTCCGGGGAGCTGTTTTTT.

This clonotype was picked up many times. DNA for the CDR3: TGTGCCAGCACCGCGCGTCGGTACACTGAAGCTTTCTTT. Translation gives CASTARRYTEAFF. The chain couples TRBV6-2 or TRBV6-3 to TRBJ1-1; no reliable D call. The V gene lost 7 bases and the J gene lost 3 bases, with 12 bases spanning the gap. Looked up from germline, CDR1 is MNHEY and CDR2 is SVGEGT. This CDR3 is 13 amino acids long.

This clonotype was recorded a few times. V and J are TRBV5-1 and TRBJ2-6; D may be TRBD1 (5 bases). V was shortened by 0 bases and J by 0 bases, with 10 bases between the two germline ends. The germline CDR1 and CDR2 sequences are SGHRS and YFSETQ. This CDR3 comprises 17 residues. CDR3 nucleotide sequence: TGCGCCAGCAGCTTGGGGACAACGGTCTCTGGGGCCAACGTCCTGACTTTC. Translation: CASSLGTTVSGANVLTF.